This entry describes one T cell receptor (beta chain). Its antigen remains unknown. The V end lost 3 bases, the J end lost 0 bases, and 14 bases lay between the germline ends. Germline V gene data show CDR1 as DFQATT and CDR2 as SNEGSKA (reference sequence). This CDR3 is built from 15 residues. The sample is drawn from a study of CD8+CD57+ T cells in acquired aplastic anemia. Overall study context: Sorted CD4+ and CD8+ cells gave a mean 3.2 ug DNA, range about 0.19 to 27.4 ug. Sequencing produced an average of about 9.8 million reads per healthy donor for CD4+ cells. Regarding the study as a whole: Levels of CD8+ Simpson's diversity were not significantly distinct in patients versus controls. Sharing between patients and controls was observed for around 30 CD8+ CDR3 sequences.

Genomic DNA constituted the template upon which TCR beta VDJ and CDR3 profiling was performed. Using its own MiXCR run on the reads, TCRdb lists one record per CDR3 protein. The data show about 210,000 distinct CDR3 sequences, approximately 60% seen once. The receptor's source is a human donor in good health. Sample: sorted CD4+, CD8+, or CD8+CD57+ T cells (not recorded which) from PBMCs. The V and J genes are TRBV20-1 and TRBJ1-2; D not certain. In DNA form, the CDR3 reads TGCAGTGCTAGCCCCTCAGACACTTCTAACTATGGCTACACCTTC. Its protein product is CSASPSDTSNYGYTF.